This TCR beta chain was sequenced during a study of shared clonotypes between healthy human individuals. Study information: CD8 memory received one plate per donor, CD8 naive two, CD4 memory three and CD4 naive three. Overall study findings and caveats: Naive subsets generally exceeded memory subsets in estimated richness.

TCRdb keeps only in-frame clones here, not all; method: immunoSEQ multiplex PCR. The sample contains approximately 2,300,000 clones, 92% of which appear only once. Germline V gene sequence: CDR1 LNHDA, CDR2 SQIVND (reference sequence). The CDR3 spans 15 residues. Trimming shortened V by 1 base and J by 3 bases, and 13 bases separated the two germline ends. In regard to this clone: What it recognizes is unknown.

V usage is TRBV19 and J usage is TRBJ2-7, with a weak D call TRBD2 (5 bases). The material sequenced was naive CD4+ T cells from PBMCs. Subset noted: CD45RA+ positively selected. The receptor was derived from a man younger than 35 in good health. Some clones in this sample may be carry-over from other donors' samples. The CDR3 loop reads CASSIGVGILYEQYF. The CDR3 DNA follows: TGTGCCAGTAGTATAGGGGTCGGGATACTCTACGAGCAGTACTTC.